These 11 T cell receptor beta chains were sequenced from one sample in a study of control samples from healthy donors and cancer patients. Only in-frame clones appear in the TCRdb table, and some are missing; sequencing was by immunoSEQ multiplex PCR. This sample has around 180,000 clones, with 88% found just once. Sequencing was done on a sample of blood. The receptor set was obtained from a woman aged 25 to 39 in good health.

As regards this clone: The sample holds other DNA sequences that translate to the same CDR3. The gene calls are TRBV3-1 (or the pseudogene TRBV3-2) and TRBJ1-1; D is ambiguous. V lost 3 bases, J lost 1 base, and 3 bases lay in between. Germline loops: CDR1 LGHDT, CDR2 YNNKEL (reference sequence). This CDR3 spans 12 amino acids. Here the CDR3 reads CASSQGNTEAFF. The CDR3 DNA reads TGTGCCAGCAGCCAGGGGAACACTGAAGCTTTCTTT.

The rearrangement joins TRBV15 to TRBJ2-1; tentatively, D is TRBD1 or TRBD2 (6 bases each). V shed 1 base and J shed 7 bases, with 14 bases lying between them. The germline gives CDR1 LNHNV, CDR2 YYDKDF (reference sequence). This CDR3 contains 15 residues. Here the CDR3 DNA reads TGTGCCACCAGCAGAGGGGCCCGGGGGCGGAATGAGCAGTTCTTC. Translation gives CATSRGARGRNEQFF.

The chain recombines TRBV24-1 with TRBJ1-2; no clear D. V lost 2 bases to trimming and J lost 0 bases, with 3 bases between them. This CDR3 has 13 residues. Germline V CDR1 and CDR2: KGHDR, SFDVKD. The CDR3 sequence is CATSDSANYGYTF. DNA of the CDR3: TGTGCCACCAGTGATTCCGCTAACTATGGCTACACCTTC.

This chain connects TRBV24-1 to TRBJ2-5; 9 bases match TRBD1. Germline V gene sequence: CDR1 KGHDR, CDR2 SFDVKD. The length of the CDR3 is 16 residues. V shed 4 bases, J shed 4 bases, and the junction held 9 bases outside the gene matches. The CDR3 protein is CATSDTGTGTRETQYF. The CDR3 DNA is TGTGCCACCAGTGACACCGGGACAGGGACGCGAGAGACCCAGTACTTC.

V gene TRBV13 combines with J gene TRBJ1-1; possibly TRBD1 for D (5 bases). The CDR3 consists of 15 residues. Trimming cost V 0 bases and J 5 bases, with 13 bases left between them. Germline V lookup: CDR1 PRHDT, CDR2 FYEKMQ (reference sequence). CDR3 in amino acids: CASSLGKGMQTEAFF. Here the CDR3 DNA reads TGTGCCAGCAGCTTAGGTAAGGGGATGCAAACTGAAGCTTTCTTT.

V usage is TRBV3-1 (or the pseudogene TRBV3-2) and J usage is TRBJ1-6; 7 bases agree with TRBD1. Germline V gives CDR1 LGHDT, CDR2 YNNKEL (reference sequence). The CDR3 is 16 residues long. Trimming at V came to 3 bases and at J to 6 bases, leaving 8 bases not matched to a gene. The CDR3: CASSQAQGVGNSPLHF. CDR3 nucleotides: TGTGCCAGCAGCCAGGCCCAGGGGGTGGGTAATTCACCCCTCCACTTT.

CDR3 nucleotide sequence: TGTGCCAGCAGTTACACTATACCTGAGGCCAACGTCCTGACTTTC. Encoded protein: CASSYTIPEANVLTF. The V and J genes are TRBV6-5 and TRBJ2-6; D is unresolved. The CDR3 has 15 residues. The V gene lost 2 bases and the J gene lost 6 bases, with 11 bases spanning the gap. Germline lookup yields CDR1 MNHEY and CDR2 SVGAGI.

CDR3 residues: CAWSVGGEAFF. Written as DNA, the CDR3 is TGTGCCTGGAGTGTAGGGGGTGAAGCTTTCTTT. This rearrangement joins TRBV30 to TRBJ1-1; TRBD1 might be the D (6 bases). The CDR3 is made up of 11 amino acids. Germline-derived CDR1 and CDR2 are GTSNPN and SVGIG (reference sequence). V lost 0 bases, J lost 7 bases, and 6 bases lay in between.

The chain recombines TRBV5-1 with TRBJ2-5; a possible D gene is TRBD1 (7 bases). Germline CDR1 reads SGHRS; CDR2 reads YFSETQ. CDR3 size: 17 residues. V dropped 6 bases and J dropped 3 bases, with 24 bases sitting between them. The CDR3 nucleotides read TGCGCCAGCACTCCCTTCGGAGGGGGCGCTGGGGAAGAGACCCAGTACTTC. Amino acid sequence: CASTPFGGGAGEETQYF.

The J gene is TRBJ2-3, the V gene TRBV28; TRBD1 or TRBD2 may be the D gene (6 bases each). This CDR3 has 12 amino acids. Germline V gene sequence: CDR1 MDHEN, CDR2 SYDVKM. In DNA form, the CDR3 reads TGTGCGGCGGGACACCAAAGGGGGACGCAGTATTTT. The encoded protein is CAAGHQRGTQYF.

The genes are TRBV4-1 and TRBJ2-7, with 7 bases matching TRBD1. The junction had 6 bases not matched to a gene; V was cut back by 0 bases and J by 4 bases. The CDR3 is 15 residues long. CDR1 and CDR2 from the germline V gene are MGHRA and YSYEKL. The CDR3 nucleotides are TGCGCCAGCAGCCAAGAGCCGGGACAGATTTACGAGCAGTACGTC. Translated, it gives CASSQEPGQIYEQYV.